Listed here is a single T cell receptor (beta chain). These data belong to a study of blood T cells in healthy people across ages. Sample donors were healthy Caucasian individuals that came from Russia, aged about 6 to 100. The germline V gene encodes CDR1 KGHDR and CDR2 SFDVKD. V was shortened by 5 bases and J by 5 bases, with 23 bases between the two germline ends. This CDR3 region has 17 residues. Next came a second PCR, run for about 7 to 12 cycles, which used a sample-barcoded 5' primer along with a J-beta primer mix. The template-switch adaptor, which had 12 random nucleotides, put a tag on each cDNA molecule. Each CDR3 protein gets one entry after TCRdb re-called the 5' RACE reads with MiXCR. Counted here are roughly 1,800,000 distinct CDR3 sequences, around 50% occurring once; the ten biggest clones make up around 2.1%.

Sequencing was performed on blood. This TCR came from a woman in her thirties or forties in good health. The chain has TRBV24-1 and TRBJ2-5; D tentatively reads TRBD1 or TRBD2 (5 bases each). CDR3 loop: CATSARQGSGPIETQYF. The CDR3 nucleotides are TGTGCCACCAGTGCCCGTCAAGGCTCGGGACCCATCGAGACCCAGTACTTC.